These T cell receptor beta chains were read from a single sample in a study of cytomegalovirus exposure and HLA in healthy donors. The method was immunoSEQ multiplex PCR; TCRdb's version includes in-frame clones alone and lacks a portion of them. The data contain approximately 220,000 clones, roughly 84% of them singletons. Material for sequencing was PBMCs. All receptors derive from a woman between 25 and 40 years old in good health and CMV-seropositive. Both conserved end residues are trimmed from each CDR3.

TRBV5-4	TRBJ2-3	ASSFPGRADTQY
TRBV15	TRBJ1-5	ATSREWDQPQH
TRBV28	TRBJ2-7	ASLELDEYEQY
TRBV4-3	TRBJ2-2	ASSQGTDTSGKLF
TRBV4-2	TRBJ2-7	ASSRYFSVQGQAYEQY
TRBV9	TRBJ1-3	ASSEGLGSGNTIY
TRBV10-1	TRBJ2-7	ASSASRSGEQY
TRBV28	TRBJ1-1	ASSLADRLNTEAF
TRBV9	TRBJ1-2	ASSVDYGTDGYT
TRBV28	TRBJ2-7	ASSLSSYEQY
TRBV30	TRBJ2-3	AWSGATAGADTQY
TRBV6-5	TRBJ1-1	ASSYSRGLGTEAF
TRBV12-5	TRBJ2-1	ASGSGSYNEQF
TRBV27	TRBJ2-2	ASSSAPEEAGELF
TRBV6-5	TRBJ1-1	ASSQRNTEAF
TRBV5-4	TRBJ1-4	ASSSSTPGDEKLF
TRBV6-4	TRBJ2-2	ASNANEDPTGELF
TRBV4-1	TRBJ2-7	ASSQDPGGVQY
TRBV9	TRBJ1-2	ASSVGRDSYFYGYT
TRBV27	TRBJ2-3	ASSRRGTDTQY
TRBV2	TRBJ2-3	ASGVAGGLYTQY
TRBV19	TRBJ1-1	ASSILWTGPGTEAF
TRBV5-1	TRBJ2-2	ASSLGGTGGSTGELF
TRBV2	TRBJ2-7	ASSYSGYEQY
TRBV27	TRBJ2-2	ASSLWGLAGGLGGELF
TRBV11-3	TRBJ1-5	ASSMGNQPQH
TRBV4-1	TRBJ2-7	ASSQVLAATPNSYEQY
TRBV19	TRBJ1-1	ASSPANTEAF
TRBV4-1	TRBJ1-5	ASSQVQLGNQPQH
TRBV18	TRBJ1-2	ASSPPGTEIYGYT
TRBV7-3	TRBJ1-1	ASSLKAF